This record concerns one TCR beta chain sequence. The CDR3 sequence is 13 residues long. Germline CDR1 reads LGHNA; CDR2 reads YNFKEQ. V was pared by 0 bases and J by 3 bases, with 5 bases between. How the authors handled the data: Estimation of nucleated cell counts was performed using reference gene primer amplification. Repertoires were generated with immunoSEQ multiplex PCR, while TCRdb's copy carries only in-frame clones and drops some. D and trimming were read from the DNA, whereas the V and J calls and clone size are those reported in that table. The data contain 45,000 or so clones, 70% to 85% of them singletons. These data come from a study of blood T cell repertoires in COVID-19. Whole-study context: Sites across the United States, Italy and Spain contributed samples from acute and convalescent COVID-19. Nucleic acid was either cDNA or gDNA, and it came from T cells, B-cell-depleted T cells, or PBMCs.

This clonotype originated in a woman older than 75 with acute or convalescent COVID-19. Sequencing was performed on peripheral blood. The chain recombines TRBV4-2 with TRBJ1-2; the D is unclear. For the CDR3, the DNA is TGTGCCAGCAGCCAAGATCGAGACTATGGCTACACCTTC. Translating gives CASSQDRDYGYTF.